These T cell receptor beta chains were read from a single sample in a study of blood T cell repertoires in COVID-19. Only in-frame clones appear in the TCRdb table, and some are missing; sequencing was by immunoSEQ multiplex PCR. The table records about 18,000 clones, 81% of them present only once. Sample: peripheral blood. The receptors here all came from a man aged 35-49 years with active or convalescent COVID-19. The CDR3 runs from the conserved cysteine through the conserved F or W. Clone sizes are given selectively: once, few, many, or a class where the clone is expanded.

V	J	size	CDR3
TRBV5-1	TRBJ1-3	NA	CASSLGGLNTIYF
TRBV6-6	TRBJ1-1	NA	CASSPRTLGQGMGSNTEAFF
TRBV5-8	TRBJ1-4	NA	CASSSQVATNEKLFF
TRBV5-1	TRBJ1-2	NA	CASSYAGGVMGSYTF
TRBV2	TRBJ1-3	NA	CASSEVAVSGNTIYF
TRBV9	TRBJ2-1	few	CASSVGTDSYNEQFF
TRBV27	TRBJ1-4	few	CASSFYPNEKLFF
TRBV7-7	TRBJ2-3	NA	CASSLGQGLVRTDTQYF
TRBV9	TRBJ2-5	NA	CASSVGVTAQTQYF
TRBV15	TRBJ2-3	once	CATSRGRDKITDTQYF
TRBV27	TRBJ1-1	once	CASTKGGRADTEAFF
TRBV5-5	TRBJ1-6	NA	CASSSQGYAGSPLHF
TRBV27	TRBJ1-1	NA	CASSLYRQGEAFF
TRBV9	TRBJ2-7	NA	CASSDRDRALEQYF
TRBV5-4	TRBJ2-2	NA	CASSLRTGVDTGELFF
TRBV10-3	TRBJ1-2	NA	CAITLTPRGGYTF
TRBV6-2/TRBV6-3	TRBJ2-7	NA	CASSRTGQASEQYF